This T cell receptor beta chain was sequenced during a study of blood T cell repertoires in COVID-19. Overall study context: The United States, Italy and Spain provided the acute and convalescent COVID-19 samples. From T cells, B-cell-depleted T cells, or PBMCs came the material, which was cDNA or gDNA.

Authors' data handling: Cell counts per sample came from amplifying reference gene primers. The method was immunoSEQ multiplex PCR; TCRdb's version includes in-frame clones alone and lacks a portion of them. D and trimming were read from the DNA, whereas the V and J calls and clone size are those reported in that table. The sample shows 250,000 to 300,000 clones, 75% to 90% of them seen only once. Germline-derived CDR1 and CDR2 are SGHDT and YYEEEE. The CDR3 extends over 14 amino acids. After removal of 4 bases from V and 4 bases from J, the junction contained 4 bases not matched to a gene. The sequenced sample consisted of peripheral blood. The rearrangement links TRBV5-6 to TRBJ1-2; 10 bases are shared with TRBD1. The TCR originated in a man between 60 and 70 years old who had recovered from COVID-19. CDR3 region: CASSGTGAGYGYTF. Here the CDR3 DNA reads TGTGCCAGCAGCGGGACAGGGGCCGGCTATGGCTACACCTTC.